The next 29 T cell receptor beta chains were all read from a single sample in a study of identical twins. MiXCR, applied by TCRdb to the 5' RACE reads, yields one record per CDR3 protein. The table has 650,000 to 750,000 distinct CDR3 sequences, 21% seen once; the top ten hold around 4.4%. This sample also appeared in a second study, on T cells expressing NK-cell markers.

The sample consisted of PBMCs. These receptors all come from a woman between 18 and 30 years old in good health.

This chain links TRBV29-1 with TRBJ2-1; D not certain. The CDR3 spans 10 residues. The germline V and J ends were trimmed by 6 bases and 13 bases, with 13 bases remaining between them. Germline CDR1 reads SQVTM; CDR2 reads ANQGSEA. For the CDR3, the DNA is TGCAGCGTATGGGATCAGGAACAGTTCTTC. This translates into CSVWDQEQFF.

This clonotype has a count of ten or more. V usage is TRBV29-1 and J usage is TRBJ2-7; TRBD2 matches at 8 bases. The germline V gene has CDR1 SQVTM and CDR2 ANQGSEA. V shed 4 bases and J 3 bases; nucleotides not matched to a gene: 2. The CDR3 consists of 12 residues. CDR3 nucleotides: TGCAGCGTTGTGAGCGGGAGCTACGAGCAGTACTTC. This encodes CSVVSGSYEQYF.

The gene calls are TRBV20-1 and TRBJ2-5; 9 positions match TRBD1. The J segment lost 5 bases and the V segment lost 0 bases, leaving 7 bases of the junction unmatched. CDR3 length equals 15 residues. Germline CDR1 and CDR2: DFQATT and SNEGSKA (reference sequence). For the CDR3, the DNA is TGCAGTGCTAGAGATGACAGGGGGGTTGGGGAGACCCAGTACTTC. Translation: CSARDDRGVGETQYF.

This clonotype was seen repeatedly, ten times or more. The V gene is TRBV12-3 or TRBV12-4, the J gene TRBJ2-1; possibly TRBD1 for D (6 bases). V lost 3 bases, J lost 9 bases, and 12 bases lay in between. The CDR3 is 13 amino acids. CDR3 loop: CASSFGTGPEQFF. DNA for the CDR3: TGTGCCAGCAGTTTTGGAACAGGGCCTGAGCAGTTCTTC.

This clonotype has a count of ten or more. V usage is TRBV29-1 and J usage is TRBJ2-5; 11 bases are shared with TRBD1. The CDR3 length is 12 residues. Germline loops: CDR1 SQVTM, CDR2 ANQGSEA. The chain's CDR3 is CTGTGGSETQYF. The CDR3 coding sequence is TGCACCGGGACAGGGGGTTCGGAGACCCAGTACTTC.

There are a few counts of this clonotype. V usage is TRBV5-1 and J usage is TRBJ2-1, with TRBD2 matching 12 bases. Germline V gene data show CDR1 as SGHRS and CDR2 as YFSETQ. Trimming cost V 7 bases and J 10 bases; bases outside gene matches: 12. The CDR3 length is 15 residues. The CDR3 DNA is TGCGCCAGCCGCCAGACTAGCGGGGGATCTGGGGAGCAGTTCTTC. Translation: CASRQTSGGSGEQFF.

The table lists this clonotype with a few counts. The junction does not match germline at one end; this may be a read error. The chain employs TRBV3-1 and TRBJ2-1; TRBD1 matches at 11 bases. The germline V gene encodes CDR1 LGHDT and CDR2 YNNKEL (reference sequence). The CDR3 runs to 12 residues. The CDR3 DNA follows: TGTGCCAGCAGCCGTCCGGGACAGGGGGGCGTCTTC. This codes for CASSRPGQGGVF.

The J gene is TRBJ1-2, the V gene TRBV29-1; D not certain. There are 13 residues in the CDR3. CDR1 is SQVTM and CDR2 is ANQGSEA in the germline V gene. V shed 4 bases and J shed 5 bases, with 14 bases lying between them. In DNA, the CDR3 is TGCAGCGTTGTCCGGGAGAATGGTTATGGCTACACCTTC. Its protein product is CSVVRENGYGYTF. Complete variable domain (other parts from reference TRBV29-1 and TRBJ1-2): SAVISQKPSRDICQRGTSLTIQCQVDSQVTMMFWYRQQPGQSLTLIATANQGSEATYESGFVIDKFPISRPNLTFSTLTVSNMSPEDSSIYLCSVVRENGYGYTFGSGTRLTVV.

This clonotype was observed a few times. This CDR3 is CASRGTSGTDTQYF. CDR3 nucleotides: TGTGCCAGCAGAGGGACTAGCGGCACAGATACGCAGTATTTT. The genes are TRBV6-1 and TRBJ2-3; 10 nucleotides align to TRBD2. CDR1 and CDR2 from the germline V gene are MNHNS and SASEGT. The CDR3 consists of 14 residues. Trimming took 6 bases from V and 1 from J; bases not matched to a gene: 1.

This chain connects TRBV5-1 to TRBJ1-3; maybe TRBD1 (5 bases). Germline V CDR1 and CDR2: SGHRS, YFSETQ. This CDR3 region has 15 residues. Trimming stripped 0 bases from V and 4 bases from J, with 11 bases between. The CDR3 DNA follows: TGCGCCAGCAGCTTGGGGCAGGGCGGAGGAAACACCATATATTTT. This sequence encodes CASSLGQGGGNTIYF.

The sample holds a few counts of this clonotype. The chain combines TRBV10-2 with TRBJ2-7; D unclear. Germline loops: CDR1 WSHSY, CDR2 SAAADI. The V gene lost 7 bases and the J gene lost 0 bases, with 7 bases spanning the gap. The CDR3 is 12 amino acids. The CDR3, as DNA: TGCGCCAGCACGACCCGCTCCTACGAGCAGTACTTC. Protein: CASTTRSYEQYF.

The chain recombines TRBV12-3 or TRBV12-4 with TRBJ1-1; 9 bases match TRBD1. Losses at the gene ends were 0 bases for V and 1 base for J; bases not matched to a gene: 3. CDR3 length: 16 amino acids. This CDR3 is CASSLAGTGRNTEAFF. CDR3 nucleotides: TGTGCCAGCAGTTTAGCTGGGACAGGGAGGAACACTGAAGCTTTCTTT.

The table lists this clonotype with many counts. The J gene is TRBJ2-5, the V gene TRBV5-1; no reliable D call. V lost 3 bases and J lost 3, with 9 bases in between. Germline V gene data show CDR1 as SGHRS and CDR2 as YFSETQ. This CDR3 spans 13 amino acids. In DNA form, the CDR3 reads TGCGCCAGCAGCTCCATAATGGAAGAGACCCAGTACTTC. Translated: CASSSIMEETQYF.

The CDR3 spells CASSVTATGELFF. CDR3 sequence (DNA): TGTGCCAGCAGCGTAACTGCCACCGGGGAGCTGTTTTTT. This chain joins TRBV9 and TRBJ2-2; D is unresolved. Trimming stripped 1 base from V and 4 bases from J, with 5 bases between. Per the germline V gene, CDR1 is SGDLS and CDR2 is YYNGEE. This CDR3 has 13 amino acids.

This clonotype was found many times. The CDR3, as DNA: TGTGCCAGCAGCTTCGGGGGGCCCTCAAATGAGCAGTTCTTC. Its translation is CASSFGGPSNEQFF. This chain connects TRBV7-2 to TRBJ2-1; D is perhaps TRBD2 (7 bases). The CDR3 contains 14 residues. V gave up 3 bases and J gave up 7 bases, with 13 bases separating them. CDR1 and CDR2 (germline): SGHTA, FQGNSA.

This clonotype was counted only a few times. This chain uses TRBV6-1 with TRBJ2-3, with D possibly being TRBD1 or TRBD2 (5 bases each). V was trimmed by 7 bases and J by 2 bases, leaving 16 bases between them. CDR3 length equals 15 residues. Germline-derived CDR1 and CDR2 are MNHNS and SASEGT. The CDR3 loop reads CASTNSGRFTDTQYF. The CDR3 bases are TGTGCCAGCACCAATTCGGGACGCTTCACAGATACGCAGTATTTT.

This clonotype was detected a few times. This chain links TRBV5-6 with TRBJ2-1; possible D gene TRBD2, 5 bases. Trimming pared 0 bases from V and 2 bases from J, leaving 12 bases between. CDR1 and CDR2 (germline): SGHDT, YYEEEE. This CDR3 contains 16 residues. CDR3 nucleotides: TGTGCCAGCAGCTTGGTTGCGGGTATGACCTACAATGAGCAGTTCTTC. The encoded protein is CASSLVAGMTYNEQFF. The whole variable domain, remainder taken from reference TRBV5-6 and TRBJ2-1, is DAGVTQSPTHLIKTRGQQVTLRCSPKSGHDTVSWYQQALGQGPQFIFQYYEEEERQRGNFPDRFSGHQFPNYSSELNVNALLLGDSALYLCASSLVAGMTYNEQFFGPGTRLTVL.

This clonotype was seen only a few times. This chain links TRBV3-1 with TRBJ2-1, with 13 bases matching TRBD2. CDR3 length: 16 residues. Germline trimming cut 1 base from V and 9 bases from J; bases unmatched to any gene: 6. CDR1 LGHDT and CDR2 YNNKEL come from the germline V gene (reference sequence). This chain's CDR3 is CASSQAGLAGRAEQFF. CDR3 nucleotide sequence: TGTGCCAGCAGCCAAGCGGGACTAGCGGGGAGGGCTGAGCAGTTCTTC.

This clonotype came up many times. CDR3 nucleotide sequence: TGTGCCAGCTCACCCCTGGGAAACACTGAAGCTTTCTTT. Its translation is CASSPLGNTEAFF. The chain uses TRBV18 and TRBJ1-1, with D unresolved. The CDR3 is 13 amino acids. V shed 3 bases and J shed 2 bases, with 7 bases lying between them. Germline loops: CDR1 KGHSH, CDR2 LQKENI.

This chain uses TRBV6-5 with TRBJ1-2; weak D call: TRBD1 (6 bases). Between the trimmed V and J ends, which lost 0 bases and 3 bases, there was a span of 11 bases. The CDR3 sequence is 15 residues long. Germline V gene data show CDR1 as MNHEY and CDR2 as SVGAGI. The CDR3 loop reads CASSYSGRGYYGYTF. The CDR3 nucleotides read TGTGCCAGCAGTTACTCGGGCAGGGGTTACTATGGCTACACCTTC.

This chain joins TRBV3-1 and TRBJ2-3; no firm D call. The CDR3 consists of 13 residues. The V gene's germline CDR1 is LGHDT and CDR2 YNNKEL (reference sequence). The V end was cut by 4 bases, the J end by 2 bases, with 7 bases between. CDR3 in amino acids: CASSRKDTDTQYF. The DNA for the CDR3 is TGTGCCAGCAGCCGAAAAGACACAGATACGCAGTATTTT.

This clonotype came up many times. One junction end disagrees with the germline gene, perhaps due to a read error. This sequence joins TRBV6-5 and TRBJ1-5, with D tentatively TRBD1 (5 bases). Germline loops: CDR1 MNHEY, CDR2 SVGAGI. CDR3 length: 16 residues. CDR3 sequence reads: CASSYSRQHSNQPQHF. CDR3 coding DNA: TGTGCCAGCAGCTACTCCCGACAGCATAGCAATCAGCCCCAGCATTTT.

This clonotype was seen only a few times. The rearrangement uses TRBV20-1 and TRBJ2-3; TRBD2 aligns across 12 bases. The CDR3 runs 15 residues. V lost 4 bases, J lost 5 bases, and 7 bases stayed unmatched. CDR1 and CDR2 from the germline V gene are DFQATT and SNEGSKA (reference sequence). The chain's CDR3 is CSAKETSGGGDTQYF. The CDR3 DNA reads TGCAGTGCTAAGGAGACTAGCGGGGGTGGAGATACGCAGTATTTT.

CDR3 region: CACEWGETQYF. In nucleotides, the CDR3 is TGTGCCTGCGAGTGGGGGGAGACCCAGTACTTC. The chain carries TRBV6-6 and TRBJ2-5; perhaps D is TRBD1 or TRBD2 (5 bases each). The CDR3 length is 11 residues. V lost 11 bases and J 5 bases, leaving 12 bases between the germline ends. Germline V gene data show CDR1 as MNHNY and CDR2 as SVGAGI (reference sequence).

V is TRBV24-1 and J is TRBJ2-1, with D possibly called TRBD1 or TRBD2 (5 bases each). The germline V and J ends were trimmed by 2 bases and 7 bases, with 14 bases remaining between them. Germline CDR1 and CDR2: KGHDR and SFDVKD. This CDR3 is built from 15 residues. Here the CDR3 DNA reads TGTGCCACCAGTGATTCGTCCCGGGACGCGAATGAGCAGTTCTTC. Protein product: CATSDSSRDANEQFF.

This clonotype has more than one count but fewer than ten. The chain couples TRBV15 to TRBJ1-1; no clear D. The CDR3 length is 13 residues. V lost 0 bases, J lost 10 bases, and 12 bases lay in between. In germline, CDR1 is LNHNV, CDR2 YYDKDF (reference sequence). The CDR3 here is CATSRDWANGAFF. The DNA of the CDR3 is TGTGCCACCAGCAGAGATTGGGCCAACGGAGCTTTCTTT.

This clonotype was counted only a few times. The chain recombines TRBV20-1 with TRBJ2-3, with 8 bases fitting TRBD2. The CDR3 has 11 amino acids. Germline CDR1 is DFQATT and CDR2 is SNEGSKA (reference sequence). With V trimmed by 5 bases and J by 8 bases, 3 bases remained unmatched. In nucleotides, the CDR3 is TGCAGTGCTCCGGGGGGGGCTACGCAGTATTTT. This gives the protein CSAPGGATQYF.

V is TRBV3-1 and J is TRBJ2-3, with unresolved D. CDR3 length equals 13 residues. Looked up from germline, CDR1 is LGHDT and CDR2 is YNNKEL (reference sequence). V lost 4 bases, J lost 9 bases, and 14 bases lay in between. The CDR3 region is CASSPPGVGTQYF. The CDR3 DNA follows: TGTGCCAGCAGCCCCCCGGGCGTGGGCACGCAGTATTTT.

This clonotype was seen a handful of times. CDR3 in amino acids: CASSLPKGVGEYTDTQYF. Written as DNA, the CDR3 is TGCGCCAGCAGCTTGCCGAAGGGCGTCGGTGAATACACAGATACGCAGTATTTT. V and J are TRBV5-1 and TRBJ2-3; unclear D gene. The germline CDR1 and CDR2 sequences are SGHRS and YFSETQ. Trimming stripped 1 base from V and 2 bases from J, with 20 bases between. This CDR3 spans 18 amino acids.